Sequencing of this TCR beta chain was carried out in a study of T cells in narcolepsy. Study findings and constraints: Autoreactive HCRT-specific and TRIB2-specific clonotypes were marked in same-patient CSF-versus-blood CD4+ comparisons.

A note on this clone: Its antigen is not known.

The CDR3 runs to 15 residues. CDR1 is LNHDA, CDR2 SQIVND, per germline (reference sequence). J was trimmed by 2 bases and V by 7 bases; bases with no gene match: 3. Sequencing used immunoSEQ multiplex PCR; TCRdb keeps in-frame clones, though not all of them. The profile shows about 27,000 clones, around 86% of them singletons. The sequenced sample was CD45RA- memory CD4+ T cells from PBMCs. The rearrangement uses TRBV19 and TRBJ2-6; TRBD1 agrees at 9 bases. The clonotype originates from a human donor with narcolepsy. In DNA form, the CDR3 reads TGTGCCAGTACCGGGGACAGGGCTGGGGCCAACGTCCTGACTTTC. This translates into CASTGDRAGANVLTF.